A single sample is the source of the 24 T cell receptor beta chains below, sequenced in a study of cytomegalovirus exposure and HLA in healthy donors. PCR employed 60 Vbeta and 13 Jbeta primers. The method was immunoSEQ multiplex PCR; TCRdb's version includes in-frame clones alone and lacks a portion of them. The repertoire holds about 89,000 clones, with 86% as singletons. The sample comprised PBMCs. Source of these receptors: a man aged 25-40 years in good health and CMV-seropositive.

The chain uses TRBV14 and TRBJ2-5; TRBD2 is a possible D gene (6 bases). With 3 bases removed from V and 0 bases from J, the gap between germline ends came to 17 bases. Germline CDR1 is SGHDN and CDR2 is FVKESK. The CDR3 runs to 17 residues. The CDR3 nucleotides are TGTGCCAGCAGCCACTACCGGGGGTACCCGTACCAAGAGACCCAGTACTTC. Its protein is CASSHYRGYPYQETQYF.

This chain uses TRBV18 with TRBJ1-5; the D gene is possibly TRBD1 (6 bases). Trimming shortened V by 2 bases and J by 0 bases, and 8 bases separated the two germline ends. The CDR3 is 15 residues long. Looked up from germline, CDR1 is KGHSH and CDR2 is LQKENI. The CDR3 loop reads CASSPRGNSNQPQHF. In DNA form, the CDR3 reads TGTGCCAGCTCACCAAGGGGGAATAGCAATCAGCCCCAGCATTTT.

The chain carries TRBV19 and TRBJ2-5; TRBD2 matches at 8 bases. V lost 2 bases to trimming and J lost 5 bases; unmatched junction nucleotides: 7. From germline, CDR1 is LNHDA and CDR2 SQIVND (reference sequence). The CDR3 runs to 15 residues. The CDR3 here is CASSIWGGGPETQYF. Written as DNA, the CDR3 is TGTGCCAGTAGTATATGGGGCGGGGGGCCGGAGACCCAGTACTTC.

The chain joins TRBV7-9 to TRBJ1-2, with a tentative D call TRBD1 (5 bases). The CDR3 spans 15 residues. Germline-derived CDR1 and CDR2 are SEHNR and FQNEAQ (reference sequence). Trimming removed 1 base from V and 4 bases from J, with 13 bases in between. The CDR3 here is CASSLGDSSFYGYTF. In nucleotides, the CDR3 is TGTGCCAGCAGCTTAGGTGACAGCTCGTTCTATGGCTACACCTTC.

V is TRBV4-2 and J is TRBJ2-3, with 14 bases lining up with TRBD2. The CDR3 is made up of 18 amino acids. In germline, CDR1 is LGHNA, CDR2 YNFKEQ. Germline trimming cut 8 bases from V and 3 bases from J; bases unmatched to any gene: 13. CDR3 in DNA: TGTGCCAGCGGAGGGCGAGTGACTAGCGGGAGGGGGACAGATACGCAGTATTTT. As protein: CASGGRVTSGRGTDTQYF.

The gene calls are TRBV19 and TRBJ2-1; no clear D gene. CDR3 length: 15 amino acids. Germline CDR1 LNHDA, CDR2 SQIVND (reference sequence). Trimming pared 3 bases from V and 2 bases from J, leaving 11 bases between. The CDR3 sequence is CASSMPLKTYNEQFF. The CDR3 nucleotides read TGTGCCAGTAGTATGCCCCTAAAAACCTACAATGAGCAGTTCTTC.

The CDR3 nucleotides read TGTGCCAGCAGCCCCGGGGCTAGCGGGATAACTGTGCAGTTCTTC. Protein sequence: CASSPGASGITVQFF. This chain connects TRBV7-9 to TRBJ2-1; the match to TRBD2 covers 9 bases. V gave up 5 bases and J gave up 12 bases; unmatched junction bases: 14. Germline CDR1 and CDR2: SEHNR and FQNEAQ (reference sequence). CDR3 length: 15 residues. The whole variable domain, remainder taken from reference TRBV7-9 and TRBJ2-1, is DTGVSQNPRHKITKRGQNVTFRCDPISEHNRLYWYRQTLGQGPEFLTYFQNEAQLEKSRLLSDRFSAERPKGSFSTLEIQRTEQGDSAMYLCASSPGASGITVQFFGPGTRLTVL.

The chain couples TRBV2 to TRBJ1-1; unclear D gene. Trimming cost V 6 bases and J 1 base, with 9 bases left between them. Germline CDR1 reads SNHLY; CDR2 reads FYNNEI. CDR3 length equals 13 residues. The CDR3, as DNA: TGTGCCAGCAGAAATCGGGGGAACACTGAAGCTTTCTTT. It is translated as CASRNRGNTEAFF.

The CDR3 is CASSDQGTDGYTF. The CDR3 nucleotides are TGTGCCAGCAGTGACCAGGGAACGGATGGCTACACCTTC. This sequence joins TRBV2 and TRBJ1-2; tentatively, D is TRBD1 (5 bases). Deletions cut 3 bases from V and 6 bases from J, with 11 bases between. CDR1 is SNHLY, CDR2 FYNNEI, per germline. CDR3 size: 13 residues.

This chain uses TRBV19 with TRBJ2-1; unclear D gene. Germline CDR1 reads LNHDA; CDR2 reads SQIVND (reference sequence). V lost 2 bases to trimming and J lost 8 bases, with 13 bases between them. The CDR3 loop spans 14 amino acids. Here the CDR3 DNA reads TGTGCCAGTAGTATAACGGTCCCTCCCCATGAGCAGTTCTTC. This encodes CASSITVPPHEQFF.

The chain links TRBV28 to TRBJ2-3; D gene uncertain. This CDR3 has 11 amino acids. V lost 6 bases, J lost 5 bases, and 6 bases lay in between. The germline CDR1 and CDR2 sequences are MDHEN and SYDVKM. CDR3 nucleotide sequence: TGTGCCAGCAGCCGAGGAGATACGCAGTATTTT. Protein product: CASSRGDTQYF.

This chain uses TRBV28 with TRBJ2-1; tentatively, D is TRBD2 (6 bases). The CDR3 runs to 18 residues. Germline CDR1 MDHEN, CDR2 SYDVKM. V shed 0 bases and J shed 2 bases, with 17 bases lying between them. Written as DNA, the CDR3 is TGTGCCAGCAGTTTATGGAACGTCGCCGGGAGTCCCTACAATGAGCAGTTCTTC. Encoded protein: CASSLWNVAGSPYNEQFF.

The chain recombines TRBV19 with TRBJ1-2; D gene uncertain. V was cut by 5 bases and J by 3 bases, with 25 bases left in between. The CDR3 runs 18 residues. Germline V gene sequence: CDR1 LNHDA, CDR2 SQIVND (reference sequence). CDR3: CASSVHSTSREVDYGYTF. The DNA for the CDR3 is TGTGCCAGTAGTGTTCATTCCACGTCCCGGGAGGTAGACTATGGCTACACCTTC. The complete variable domain, with remaining parts taken from reference TRBV19 and TRBJ1-2, reads DGGITQSPKYLFRKEGQNVTLSCEQNLNHDAMYWYRQDPGQGLRLIYYSQIVNDFQKGDIAEGYSVSREKKESFPLTVTSAQKNPTAFYLCASSVHSTSREVDYGYTFGSGTRLTVV.

About this clone: At one end the junction does not follow the germline gene, possibly because of a read error. The chain combines TRBV30 with TRBJ2-5; D unclear. CDR1 and CDR2 (germline): GTSNPN, SVGIG (reference sequence). This CDR3 comprises 11 residues. The CDR3 nucleotides are TGTACCTGGAGCCCTCAAGAGACCCAGTACTTC. Protein: CTWSPQETQYF. The full variable domain, rest sourced from reference TRBV30 and TRBJ2-5, is SQTIHQWPATLVQPVGSPLSLECTVEGTSNPNLYWYRQAAGRGLQLLFYSVGIGQISSEVPQNLSASRPQDRQFILSSKKLLLSDSGFYLCTWSPQETQYFGPGTRLLVL.

This clone was counted a single time. The V call is TRBV5-1, the J call TRBJ2-2; 8 bases map to TRBD2. Trimming cost V 3 bases and J 2 bases; bases outside gene matches: 3. Germline V gene lookup returns CDR1 SGHRS and CDR2 YFSETQ. This CDR3 has 15 amino acids. CDR3 coding DNA: TGCGCCAGCAGCTCAACTAGCGGTAACACCGGGGAGCTGTTTTTT. Protein sequence: CASSSTSGNTGELFF.

The V call is TRBV18, the J call TRBJ2-1; the match to TRBD2 covers 8 bases. The V gene's germline CDR1 is KGHSH and CDR2 LQKENI. CDR3 length equals 15 residues. The trim removed 4 bases at V and 8 bases at J, leaving 10 bases unmatched. CDR3 sequence: CASSLLSGRGDEQFF. The DNA for the CDR3 is TGTGCCAGCTCACTCCTAAGCGGGAGAGGCGATGAGCAGTTCTTC. The whole variable domain, remainder taken from reference TRBV18 and TRBJ2-1, is NAGVMQNPRHLVRRRGQEARLRCSPMKGHSHVYWYRQLPEEGLKFMVYLQKENIIDESGMPKERFSAEFPKEGPSILRIQQVVRGDSAAYFCASSLLSGRGDEQFFGPGTRLTVL.

V is TRBV19 and J is TRBJ2-1; 8 bases match TRBD2. Per germline, CDR1 LNHDA and CDR2 SQIVND (reference sequence). This CDR3 is built from 15 residues. Germline trimming cut 6 bases from V and 4 bases from J; bases unmatched to any gene: 8. The CDR3 DNA reads as TGTGCCAGTAGGGCCGGGACTAGGGATTACAATGAGCAGTTCTTC. Its translation: CASRAGTRDYNEQFF.

A few counts support this clone. The same CDR3 also results from other DNA sequences found in this sample. The V gene is TRBV7-8, the J gene TRBJ1-1, with D hard to call. The germline V gene has CDR1 SGHVS and CDR2 FQNEAQ. Trimming removed 1 base at V and 3 bases at J, with 9 bases between. This CDR3 is built from 14 residues. The CDR3 here is CASSLVSRDTEAFF. The DNA of the CDR3 is TGTGCCAGCAGCTTAGTATCCCGGGACACTGAAGCTTTCTTT.

This chain connects TRBV13 to TRBJ2-4; unclear D gene. The V end was cut by 3 bases, the J end by 4 bases, with 10 bases between. This CDR3 comprises 14 residues. Germline V gene sequence: CDR1 PRHDT, CDR2 FYEKMQ (reference sequence). The CDR3 DNA follows: TGTGCCAGCAGCTTCCTCTTGAGGAAAAACATTCAGTACTTC. Translating it yields CASSFLLRKNIQYF.

About this clone: A far larger clone is one nucleotide away, so this likely arose from a read error. CDR3 sequence: CSSSSLQGQFLDTQYF. The DNA for the CDR3 is TGTTCCAGCAGCTCACTACAGGGGCAGTTTTTAGATACGCAGTATTTT. This sequence joins TRBV7-9 and TRBJ2-3; 7 positions agree with TRBD1. CDR1 and CDR2 from the germline V gene are SEHNR and FQNEAQ (reference sequence). The CDR3 is 16 residues long.

The gene calls are TRBV25-1 and TRBJ2-1; TRBD1 aligns across 9 bases. Germline V gene sequence: CDR1 MGHDK, CDR2 SYGVNS. The V segment lost 5 bases and the J segment 4 bases; nucleotides outside the gene matches: 6. This CDR3 region has 15 residues. The CDR3 nucleotides are TGTGCCAGCAGTAGACCGGGACAGGGTTACAATGAGCAGTTCTTC. Translation: CASSRPGQGYNEQFF.

V is TRBV7-6 and J is TRBJ2-5, with 11 bases fitting TRBD2. The CDR3 covers 15 residues. Trimming removed 3 bases from V and 2 bases from J; junction bases left unmatched: 2. Germline V lookup: CDR1 SGHVS, CDR2 FNYEAQ. This chain's CDR3 is CASSFGTSGQETQYF. The CDR3 nucleotides are TGTGCCAGCAGCTTCGGGACTAGCGGACAAGAGACCCAGTACTTC. Filled out from reference TRBV7-6 and TRBJ2-5, the complete variable domain reads GAGVSQSPRYKVTKRGQDVALRCDPISGHVSLYWYRQALGQGPEFLTYFNYEAQQDKSGLPNDRFSAERPEGSISTLTIQRTEQRDSAMYRCASSFGTSGQETQYFGPGTRLLVL.

This sequence joins TRBV19 and TRBJ2-1, with 8 nucleotides matching TRBD1. The germline gives CDR1 LNHDA, CDR2 SQIVND (reference sequence). With V trimmed by 3 bases and J by 10 bases, 11 bases remained unmatched. The CDR3 runs 15 residues. The CDR3 bases are TGTGCCAGTAGTATCGACAGGGGATCCCCGAGAGAGCAGTTCTTC. It codes for CASSIDRGSPREQFF. The full variable domain, in which reference TRBV19 and TRBJ2-1 provide the parts outside the CDR3, is DGGITQSPKYLFRKEGQNVTLSCEQNLNHDAMYWYRQDPGQGLRLIYYSQIVNDFQKGDIAEGYSVSREKKESFPLTVTSAQKNPTAFYLCASSIDRGSPREQFFGPGTRLTVL.

This chain uses TRBV4-1 with TRBJ1-5, with TRBD1 matching over 8 bases. With V trimmed by 0 bases and J by 7 bases, 8 bases remained unmatched. Per germline, CDR1 MGHRA and CDR2 YSYEKL. The CDR3 is 16 residues long. The CDR3 sequence: CASSQDGGQVYQPQHF. The CDR3 coding sequence is TGCGCCAGCAGCCAAGATGGGGGACAGGTCTACCAGCCCCAGCATTTT.